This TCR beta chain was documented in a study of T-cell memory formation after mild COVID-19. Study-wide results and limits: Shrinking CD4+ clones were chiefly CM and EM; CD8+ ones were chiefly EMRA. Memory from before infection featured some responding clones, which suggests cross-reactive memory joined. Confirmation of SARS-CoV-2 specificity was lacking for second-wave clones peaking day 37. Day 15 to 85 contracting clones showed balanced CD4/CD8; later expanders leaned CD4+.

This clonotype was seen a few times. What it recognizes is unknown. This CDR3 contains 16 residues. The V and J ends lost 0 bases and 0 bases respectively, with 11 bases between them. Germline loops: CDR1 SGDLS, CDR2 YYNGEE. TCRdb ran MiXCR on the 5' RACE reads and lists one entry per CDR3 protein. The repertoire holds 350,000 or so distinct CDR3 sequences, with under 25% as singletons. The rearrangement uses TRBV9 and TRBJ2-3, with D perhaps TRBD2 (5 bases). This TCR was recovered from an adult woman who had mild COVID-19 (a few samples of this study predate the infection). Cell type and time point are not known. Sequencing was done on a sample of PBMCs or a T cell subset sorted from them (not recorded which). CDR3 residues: CASSVGAGLSTDTQYF. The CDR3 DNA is TGTGCCAGCAGCGTAGGGGCAGGACTTAGCACAGATACGCAGTATTTT. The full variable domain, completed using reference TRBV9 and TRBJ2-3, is DSGVTQTPKHLITATGQRVTLRCSPRSGDLSVYWYQQSLDQGLQFLIQYYNGEERAKGNILERFSAQQFPDLHSELNLSSLELGDSALYFCASSVGAGLSTDTQYFGPGTRLTVL.